Below are 20 T cell receptor beta chains sequenced from a single sample in a study of T cell responses to AZD1222 COVID-19 vaccine. Repertoires were generated with immunoSEQ multiplex PCR, while TCRdb's copy carries only in-frame clones and drops some. The sample lists under 130,000 clones; around 91% were seen once. The sequenced sample was peripheral blood, obtained on day 0 of AZD1222 vaccination. The origin of the receptors is an adult in good health.

The chain carries TRBV12-3 or TRBV12-4 and TRBJ1-3; unclear D gene. Trimming removed 7 bases at V and 0 bases at J, with 4 bases between. The CDR3 totals 12 residues. The CDR3 loop reads CASMVSGNTIYF. The DNA for the CDR3 is TGTGCCAGCATGGTCTCTGGAAACACCATATATTTT.

The rearrangement uses TRBV7-3 and TRBJ2-1; the match to TRBD2 covers 7 bases. The CDR3 is 15 residues long. V shed 0 bases and J 3 bases; nucleotides not matched to a gene: 2. Germline CDR1 SGHTA, CDR2 FQGTGA. For the CDR3, the DNA is TGTGCCAGCAGCTTAACGAGCGGGAACTACAATGAGCAGTTCTTC. The encoded protein is CASSLTSGNYNEQFF.

The chain employs TRBV10-2 and TRBJ2-2; D gene unclear. Trimming stripped 9 bases from V and 0 bases from J, with 5 bases between. CDR1 and CDR2 (germline): WSHSY, SAAADI. This CDR3 region has 12 residues. CDR3 protein: CASGPNTGELFF. CDR3 DNA sequence: TGCGCCAGTGGACCGAACACCGGGGAGCTGTTTTTT.

Here the CDR3 reads CASSPGDRVNTEAFF. The DNA for the CDR3 is TGTGCCAGCAGCCCCGGGGATCGGGTGAACACTGAAGCTTTCTTT. The chain carries TRBV28 and TRBJ1-1; D remains ambiguous. The germline V gene has CDR1 MDHEN and CDR2 SYDVKM. This CDR3 is 15 amino acids long. With 6 bases removed from V and 0 bases from J, the gap between germline ends came to 14 bases.

The chain couples TRBV27 to TRBJ2-1; TRBD2 aligns across 9 bases. After removal of 5 bases from V and 3 bases from J, the junction contained 5 bases not matched to a gene. Germline assignment: CDR1 MNHEY and CDR2 SMNVEV (reference sequence). The CDR3 is 15 amino acids. CDR3 region: CASSPSGTFYNEQFF. CDR3 DNA sequence: TGTGCCAGCAGTCCTAGCGGGACCTTCTACAATGAGCAGTTCTTC.

This clone is a singleton in its sample. The genes are TRBV28 and TRBJ2-5; tentatively, D is TRBD2 (5 bases). CDR1 is MDHEN, CDR2 SYDVKM, per germline. CDR3 size: 13 residues. V lost 7 bases, J lost 3 bases, and 12 bases lay in between. CDR3 nucleotides: TGTGCCAGCAACCAAGGACTGAAAGAGACCCAGTACTTC. Amino acid sequence: CASNQGLKETQYF.

This chain links TRBV19 with TRBJ1-5; D unresolved. The CDR3 consists of 14 residues. Germline CDR1 LNHDA, CDR2 SQIVND (reference sequence). V lost 3 bases to trimming and J lost 4 bases, with 10 bases between them. DNA of the CDR3: TGTGCCAGTAGTATTGCGTACTTTAATCAGCCCCAGCATTTT. This sequence encodes CASSIAYFNQPQHF.

The V gene is TRBV4-1, the J gene TRBJ1-2, with D perhaps matching TRBD1 (5 bases). The CDR3 consists of 14 residues. Trimming removed 0 bases from V and 6 bases from J, with 11 bases in between. Germline lookup yields CDR1 MGHRA and CDR2 YSYEKL. The chain's CDR3 is CASSQDNGANGYTF. CDR3 coding DNA: TGCGCCAGCAGCCAAGACAATGGGGCGAATGGCTACACCTTC.

V and J are TRBV2 and TRBJ1-2; tentatively, D is TRBD1 (5 bases). This CDR3 region has 15 residues. V lost 3 bases and J lost 1, with 12 bases in between. Germline V gives CDR1 SNHLY, CDR2 FYNNEI. The CDR3 DNA is TGTGCCAGCAGTGAGGGGCAGGGCGGTAACTATGGCTACACCTTC. Translating it yields CASSEGQGGNYGYTF.

The V call is TRBV11-2, the J call TRBJ2-3; D unclear. The germline gives CDR1 SGHAT, CDR2 FQNNGV. V was trimmed by 0 bases and J by 0 bases, leaving 4 bases between them. This CDR3 has 14 amino acids. The CDR3 loop reads CASSLDPSTDTQYF. The CDR3 DNA reads as TGTGCCAGCAGCTTAGATCCGAGCACAGATACGCAGTATTTT.

This rearrangement joins TRBV28 to TRBJ2-7; the D gene could be TRBD1 or TRBD2 (5 bases each). CDR1 MDHEN and CDR2 SYDVKM come from the germline V gene. CDR3 length equals 15 residues. V lost 4 bases and J lost 2, with 15 bases in between. The CDR3: CASSSPGRNTYEQYF. The CDR3 DNA reads TGTGCCAGCAGTTCTCCGGGACGGAATACCTACGAGCAGTACTTC.

This chain uses TRBV9 with TRBJ1-3; a possible D gene is TRBD1 (6 bases). The CDR3 spans 16 residues. In germline, CDR1 is SGDLS, CDR2 YYNGEE. Trimming left V 0 bases short and J 0 bases short, with 10 bases between. CDR3 in DNA: TGTGCCAGCAGCGTAGGGGACACCTCCTCTGGAAACACCATATATTTT. Protein: CASSVGDTSSGNTIYF.

This chain uses TRBV27 with TRBJ2-1, with 9 bases matching TRBD1. The junction had 6 bases not matched to a gene; V was cut back by 5 bases and J by 1 base. This CDR3 comprises 16 residues. In germline, CDR1 is MNHEY, CDR2 SMNVEV (reference sequence). Here the CDR3 reads CASSRTGGDSYNEQFF. The CDR3 DNA reads as TGTGCCAGCAGTCGTACAGGGGGCGATTCCTACAATGAGCAGTTCTTC.

The chain uses TRBV27 and TRBJ2-3, with D hard to call. CDR1 MNHEY and CDR2 SMNVEV come from the germline V gene (reference sequence). The CDR3 extends over 13 amino acids. Trimming left V 6 bases short and J 0 bases short, with 7 bases between. The CDR3: CASSPLSTDTQYF. The CDR3, as DNA: TGTGCCAGCAGCCCCCTGAGCACAGATACGCAGTATTTT.

The gene calls are TRBV3-1 (or the pseudogene TRBV3-2) and TRBJ2-1; D possibly corresponds to TRBD2 (7 bases). In germline, CDR1 is LGHDT, CDR2 YNNKEL (reference sequence). The CDR3 spans 17 residues. The ends were cut back, 2 bases at V and 8 bases at J, with 22 bases in the middle. The CDR3 here is CASSQHMGGGLWDEQFF. The CDR3 DNA reads TGTGCCAGCAGCCAACACATGGGGGGGGGCCTCTGGGATGAGCAGTTCTTC.

The V and J genes are TRBV6-1 and TRBJ1-6; a weak D match, TRBD1 (6 bases). The germline V and J ends were trimmed by 0 bases and 10 bases, with 10 bases remaining between them. CDR1 is MNHNS, CDR2 SASEGT, per germline. The CDR3 sequence is 14 residues long. CDR3 nucleotides: TGTGCCAGCAGTGAAGCGCGGGGGGGCTCACCCCTCCACTTT. Protein: CASSEARGGSPLHF.

The V and J genes are TRBV29-1 and TRBJ1-6, with D hard to call. V gave up 5 bases and J gave up 4 bases, with 12 bases separating them. Germline loops: CDR1 SQVTM, CDR2 ANQGSEA. CDR3 length equals 14 residues. CDR3 sequence: CSVLSGEYNSPLHF. As DNA, the CDR3 is TGCAGCGTTCTTTCGGGAGAGTATAATTCACCCCTCCACTTT.

This chain connects TRBV29-1 to TRBJ1-5, with a weak D call TRBD1 (6 bases). CDR1 is SQVTM, CDR2 ANQGSEA, per germline. The CDR3 sequence is 13 residues long. Trimming left V 7 bases short and J 4 bases short, with 14 bases between. The CDR3 protein is CSAAQGKNQPQHF. The CDR3 coding sequence is TGCAGCGCCGCCCAGGGGAAAAATCAGCCCCAGCATTTT.

The V call is TRBV6-1, the J call TRBJ2-1, with D unresolved. This CDR3 contains 15 residues. From germline, CDR1 is MNHNS and CDR2 SASEGT. V was shortened by 3 bases and J by 1 base, with 10 bases between the two germline ends. The CDR3 region is CASSDLGGSYNEQFF. CDR3 sequence (DNA): TGTGCCAGCAGTGATTTAGGTGGTTCCTACAATGAGCAGTTCTTC.

The chain uses TRBV5-1 and TRBJ2-3; 7 bases match TRBD1. The V and J ends lost 3 bases and 3 bases, in that order; junction bases with no gene match: 7. CDR3 size: 15 residues. CDR1 SGHRS and CDR2 YFSETQ come from the germline V gene. CDR3 sequence reads: CASSSTGFGTDTQYF. The CDR3 DNA reads as TGCGCCAGCAGCTCGACAGGGTTTGGAACAGATACGCAGTATTTT.